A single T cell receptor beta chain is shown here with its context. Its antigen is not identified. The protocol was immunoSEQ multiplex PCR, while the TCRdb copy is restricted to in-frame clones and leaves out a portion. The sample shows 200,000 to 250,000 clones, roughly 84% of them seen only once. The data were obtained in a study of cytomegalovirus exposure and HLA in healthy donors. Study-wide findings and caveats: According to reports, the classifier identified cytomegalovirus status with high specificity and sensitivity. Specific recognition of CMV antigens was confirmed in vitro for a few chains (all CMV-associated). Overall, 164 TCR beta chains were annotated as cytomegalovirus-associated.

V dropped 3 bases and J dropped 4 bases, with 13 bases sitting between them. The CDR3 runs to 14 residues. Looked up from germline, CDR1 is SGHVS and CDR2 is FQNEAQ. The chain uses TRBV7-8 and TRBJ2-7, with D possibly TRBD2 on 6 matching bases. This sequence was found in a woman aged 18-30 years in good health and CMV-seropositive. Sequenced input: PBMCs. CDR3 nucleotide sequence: TGTGCCAGCAGCTTTGACGCTAGCGCGTACGAGCAGTACTTC. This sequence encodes CASSFDASAYEQYF. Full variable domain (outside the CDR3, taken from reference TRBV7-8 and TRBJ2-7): GAGVSQSPRYKVAKRGQDVALRCDPISGHVSLFWYQQALGQGPEFLTYFQNEAQLDKSGLPSDRFFAERPEGSVSTLKIQRTQQEDSAVYLCASSFDASAYEQYFGPGTRLTVT.